This TCR beta chain was identified in a study of identical twins (dated by TCRdb to between 2015 and 2016). General notes on the study: The study deep-sequenced TCR alpha and beta repertoires from monozygotic twins, unrelated adults of various ages and cord blood to test whether fetal clonotypes persist. To rule out contamination, replicate twin experiments were performed at different times with different library preparation protocols.

Only healthy Caucasian donors were included. The twin cohort consisted of three pairs of female monozygotic twins, all aged about 18 to 30 years. The RNA used for TCR libraries was isolated from peripheral blood mononuclear cells. This clonotype was seen many times. It has no known antigen specificity. The record has no base qualities; no much larger clone is one base away. Library construction relied on 5' RACE. The instrument was an Illumina HiSeq 2000. Template switching added a universal primer binding site, and the final cDNA carried a unique molecular identifier that allowed TCR cDNA molecules to be counted accurately. Specific primers in the conserved constant-segment region were used to synthesize first-strand cDNA for the TCR alpha and beta chains. To control for contamination, every cDNA library was double barcoded, receiving both a SMART-Mk sample barcode and Illumina barcodes. TruSeq adapter sequences along with Illumina sample barcodes were introduced in two successive PCR steps. TCR alpha and beta cDNA libraries were sequenced on the Illumina HiSeq platform with custom primers. In the paper's pipeline: MiGEC was used to process raw reads and extract unique molecular identifiers, and MiXCR was used to find CDR3 positions. Recombination models were inferred per individual with the repgenHMM and IGoR tools using an EM algorithm. Shared clonotype analysis was performed with the tcR package in R, normalizing sharing by the product of cloneset sizes. To study raw recombination without the effects of thymic and clonal selection, out-of-frame nonproductive sequences were analyzed. TCRdb took the public reads, trimmed them with fastp at Q25, ran MiXCR for clone calling and kept in-frame beta chains. Every distinct CDR3 protein forms one entry, paired with its most common genes and DNA. TCRdb's processing, not the study's, gives the V and J calls here. The table for this sample lists some 630,000 distinct CDR3 sequences; just over 7% of them were counted only once. The ten largest account for around 1.6% of the sample.

Broad study findings and their caveats: Compared with coincidental sharing between unrelated individuals, out-of-frame TCR alpha sequences shared between twins showed an excess of sequences with low generation probability. Excess twin sharing in beta out-of-frame sequences was weaker because fewer shared sequences lowered the signal-to-noise ratio. Invariant T cells such as MAIT and iNKT could partly confound zero-insertion analyses, though diverse VJ usage argued against this for most clonotypes. Because the same donors could not be followed over many years, conclusions were based on cross-sectional statistical analysis. In monozygotic twins, out-of-frame TCR alpha sharing was systematically underestimated by recombination models, although the models agreed with sharing between unrelated individuals. Abundant cord blood beta clonotypes had fewer insertions, young adult naive repertoires showed a similar but weaker trend, and memory repertoires showed no such trend.

These data were likewise used in another study, on yellow fever vaccine responses in identical twins. From that second study: According to the authors, in identical twins the way T cells responded to vaccination appeared partly convergent and partly personalized. The study precisely tracked vaccine-responding T cell clones in identical twins.

The sequence was obtained from a woman aged 18-35 years in good health. Input material: PBMCs.

CDR3 loop: CASSVRQGGANEKLFF. In nucleotide form, the sequence is TGCGCCAGCAGCGTACGACAGGGAGGAGCTAATGAAAAACTGTTTTTT. This chain is built from TRBV4-1 and TRBJ1-4; 7 central bases correspond to TRBD1. CDR1 and CDR2 are read off the germline V gene as MGHRA and YSYEKL. The CDR3 measures 16 amino acids from cysteine to phenylalanine. Only CDR3 DNA is held: 48 bases, read in frame from base 1. Ends trimmed: V by 5 bases, J by 3 bases; bases unmatched to a gene: 9.